The text below deals with one T cell receptor beta chain. Sequencing used immunoSEQ multiplex PCR; TCRdb keeps in-frame clones, though not all of them. The sample shows 870 or so clones, around four fifths of them seen only once. Tumor samples were taken before definitive surgery or chemotherapy. The V gene end was trimmed by 5 bases and the J gene end by 3 bases; junction bases not matched to a gene: 6. The CDR3 is made up of 15 amino acids. The germline gives CDR1 MGHDK, CDR2 SYGVNS. The data were obtained in a study of high-grade serous ovarian cancer treatment subgroups. The sequenced material came from tumor tissue. The sequence was collected from a human donor with high-grade serous ovarian cancer. The chain couples TRBV25-1 to TRBJ1-1; 10 nucleotides match TRBD1. CDR3 loop: CASSTRQGADTEAFF. The DNA of the CDR3 is TGTGCCAGCAGTACCCGACAGGGGGCTGACACTGAAGCTTTCTTT.